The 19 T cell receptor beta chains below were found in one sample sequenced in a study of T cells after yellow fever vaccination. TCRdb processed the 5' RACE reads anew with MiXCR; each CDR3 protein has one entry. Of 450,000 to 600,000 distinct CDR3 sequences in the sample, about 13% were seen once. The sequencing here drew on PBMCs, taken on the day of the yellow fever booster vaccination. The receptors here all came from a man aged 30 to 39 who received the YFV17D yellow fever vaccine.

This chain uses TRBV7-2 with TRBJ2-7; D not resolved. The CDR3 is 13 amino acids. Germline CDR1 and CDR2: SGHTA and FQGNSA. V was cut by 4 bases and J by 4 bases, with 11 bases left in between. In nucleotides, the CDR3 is TGTGCCAGCAGCTCCCGGATGAATTACGAGCAGTACTTC. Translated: CASSSRMNYEQYF.

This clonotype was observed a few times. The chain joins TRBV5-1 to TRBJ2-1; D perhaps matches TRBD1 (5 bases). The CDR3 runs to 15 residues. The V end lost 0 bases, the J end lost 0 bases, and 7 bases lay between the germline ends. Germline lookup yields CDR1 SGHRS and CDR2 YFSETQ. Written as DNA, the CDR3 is TGCGCCAGCAGCTTGGGACAGCCCTCCTACAATGAGCAGTTCTTC. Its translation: CASSLGQPSYNEQFF.

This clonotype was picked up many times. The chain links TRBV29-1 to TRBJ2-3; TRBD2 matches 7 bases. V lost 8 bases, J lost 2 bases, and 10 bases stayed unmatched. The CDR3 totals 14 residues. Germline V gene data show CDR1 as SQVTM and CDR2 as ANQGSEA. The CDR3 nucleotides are TGCAGCTACTTACCGGGACTACTCACAGATACGCAGTATTTT. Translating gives CSYLPGLLTDTQYF.

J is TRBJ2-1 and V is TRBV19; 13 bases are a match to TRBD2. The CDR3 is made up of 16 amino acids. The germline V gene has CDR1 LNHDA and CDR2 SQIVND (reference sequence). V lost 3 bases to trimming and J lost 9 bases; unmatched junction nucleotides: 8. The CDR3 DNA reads TGTGCCAGTAGTATCCTGGGACTAGCGGGAAGGGGTGAGCAGTTCTTC. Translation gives CASSILGLAGRGEQFF.

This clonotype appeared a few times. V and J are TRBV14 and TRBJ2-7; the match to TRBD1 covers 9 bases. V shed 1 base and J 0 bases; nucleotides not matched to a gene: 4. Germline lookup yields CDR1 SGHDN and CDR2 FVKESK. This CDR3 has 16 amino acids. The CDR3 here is CASSQVGQGSSYEQYF. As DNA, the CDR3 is TGTGCCAGCAGCCAAGTGGGACAGGGTAGCTCCTACGAGCAGTACTTC.

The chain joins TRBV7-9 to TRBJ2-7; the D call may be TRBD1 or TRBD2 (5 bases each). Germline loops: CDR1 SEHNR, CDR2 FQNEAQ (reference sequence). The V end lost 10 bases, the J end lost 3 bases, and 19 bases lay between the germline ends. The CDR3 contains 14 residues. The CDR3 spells CATATPGRDYEQYF. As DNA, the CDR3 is TGTGCCACCGCTACTCCGGGACGAGACTACGAGCAGTACTTC.

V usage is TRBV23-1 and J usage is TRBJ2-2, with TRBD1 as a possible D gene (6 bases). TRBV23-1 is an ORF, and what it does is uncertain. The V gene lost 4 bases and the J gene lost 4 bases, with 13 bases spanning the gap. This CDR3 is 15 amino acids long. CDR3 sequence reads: CASSRQGFPTGELFF. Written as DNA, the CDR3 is TGCGCCAGCAGTCGCCAGGGGTTTCCCACCGGGGAGCTGTTTTTT.

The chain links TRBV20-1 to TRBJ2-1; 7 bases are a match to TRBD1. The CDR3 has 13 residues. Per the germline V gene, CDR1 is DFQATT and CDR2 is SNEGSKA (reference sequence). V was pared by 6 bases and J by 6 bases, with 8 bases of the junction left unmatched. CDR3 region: CSAKTDRANEQFF. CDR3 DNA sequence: TGCAGTGCGAAAACCGACAGGGCCAATGAGCAGTTCTTC.

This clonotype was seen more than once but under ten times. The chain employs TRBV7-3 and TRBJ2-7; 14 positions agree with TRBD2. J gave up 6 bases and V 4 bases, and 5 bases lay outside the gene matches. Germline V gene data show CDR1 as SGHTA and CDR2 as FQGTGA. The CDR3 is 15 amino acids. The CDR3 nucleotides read TGTGCCAGCAGCTCCGCCGGACTAGCGGGAGGCGAGCAGTACTTC. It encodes CASSSAGLAGGEQYF. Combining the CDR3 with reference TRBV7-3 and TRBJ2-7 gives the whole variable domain GAGVSQTPSNKVTEKGKYVELRCDPISGHTALYWYRQSLGQGPEFLIYFQGTGAADDSGLPNDRFFAVRPEGSVSTLKIQRTERGDSAVYLCASSSAGLAGGEQYFGPGTRLTVT.

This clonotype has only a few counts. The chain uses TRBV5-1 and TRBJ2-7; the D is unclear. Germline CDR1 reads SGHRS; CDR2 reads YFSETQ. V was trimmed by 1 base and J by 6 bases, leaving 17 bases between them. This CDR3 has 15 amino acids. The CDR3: CASSLISPPALEQYF. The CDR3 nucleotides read TGCGCCAGCAGCTTGATCTCCCCTCCTGCGCTCGAGCAGTACTTC.

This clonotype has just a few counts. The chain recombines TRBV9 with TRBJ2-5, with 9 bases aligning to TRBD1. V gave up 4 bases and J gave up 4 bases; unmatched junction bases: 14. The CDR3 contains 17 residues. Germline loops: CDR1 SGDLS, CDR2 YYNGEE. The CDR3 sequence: CASSSGFGGQGTETQYF. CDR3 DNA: TGTGCCAGCAGCTCTGGATTTGGGGGACAGGGAACAGAGACCCAGTACTTC.

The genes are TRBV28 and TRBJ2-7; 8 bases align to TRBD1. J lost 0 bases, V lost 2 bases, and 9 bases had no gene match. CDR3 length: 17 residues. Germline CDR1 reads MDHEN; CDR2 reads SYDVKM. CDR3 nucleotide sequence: TGTGCCAGCAGTTTACGGTGGACAGGGACCAGCTCCTACGAGCAGTACTTC. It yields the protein CASSLRWTGTSSYEQYF. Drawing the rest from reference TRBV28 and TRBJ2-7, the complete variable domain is DVKVTQSSRYLVKRTGEKVFLECVQDMDHENMFWYRQDPGLGLRLIYFSYDVKMKEKGDIPEGYSVSREKKERFSLILESASTNQTSMYLCASSLRWTGTSSYEQYFGPGTRLTVT.

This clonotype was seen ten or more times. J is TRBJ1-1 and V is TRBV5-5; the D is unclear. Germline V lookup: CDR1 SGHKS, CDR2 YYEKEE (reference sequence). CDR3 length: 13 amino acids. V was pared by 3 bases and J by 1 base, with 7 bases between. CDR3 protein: CASSSTGNTEAFF. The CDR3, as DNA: TGTGCCAGCAGCTCGACGGGGAACACTGAAGCTTTCTTT.

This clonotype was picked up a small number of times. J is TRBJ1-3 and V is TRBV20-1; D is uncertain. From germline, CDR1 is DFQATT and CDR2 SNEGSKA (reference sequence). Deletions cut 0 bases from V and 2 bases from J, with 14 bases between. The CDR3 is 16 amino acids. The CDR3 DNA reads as TGCAGTGCTAGAGACCCCGGTGGAACAGCTGGAAACACCATATATTTT. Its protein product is CSARDPGGTAGNTIYF.

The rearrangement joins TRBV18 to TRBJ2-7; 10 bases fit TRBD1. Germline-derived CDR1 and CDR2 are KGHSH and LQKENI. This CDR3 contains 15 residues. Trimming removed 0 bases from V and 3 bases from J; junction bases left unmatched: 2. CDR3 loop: CASSPPRTGGYEQYF. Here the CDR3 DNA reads TGTGCCAGCTCACCACCTAGGACAGGGGGCTACGAGCAGTACTTC.

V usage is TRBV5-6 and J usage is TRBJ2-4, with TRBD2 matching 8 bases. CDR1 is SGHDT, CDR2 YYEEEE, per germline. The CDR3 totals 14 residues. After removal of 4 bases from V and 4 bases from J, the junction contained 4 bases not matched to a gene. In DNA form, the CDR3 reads TGTGCCAGCAGCGCTGCGGGGGGAAAAAACATTCAGTACTTC. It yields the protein CASSAAGGKNIQYF.

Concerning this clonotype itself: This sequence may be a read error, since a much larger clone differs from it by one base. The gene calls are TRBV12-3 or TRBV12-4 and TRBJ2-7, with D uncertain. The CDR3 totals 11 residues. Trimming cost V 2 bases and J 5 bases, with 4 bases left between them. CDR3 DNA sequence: TGTGCCAGCAGTTTAACCGACGAGCAGTACTTC. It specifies CASSLTDEQYF.

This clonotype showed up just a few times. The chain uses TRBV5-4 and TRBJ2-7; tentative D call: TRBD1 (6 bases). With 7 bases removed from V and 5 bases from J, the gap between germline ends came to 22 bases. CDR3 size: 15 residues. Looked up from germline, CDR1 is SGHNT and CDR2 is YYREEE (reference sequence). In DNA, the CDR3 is TGTGCCAGCGCCCCCATAACAGGGTCCCCCAACGAGCAGTACTTC. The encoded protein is CASAPITGSPNEQYF.

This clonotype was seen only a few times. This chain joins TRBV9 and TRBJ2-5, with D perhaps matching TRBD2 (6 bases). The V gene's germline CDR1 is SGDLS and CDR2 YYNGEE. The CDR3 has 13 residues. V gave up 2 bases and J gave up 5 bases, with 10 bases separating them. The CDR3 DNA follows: TGTGCCAGCAGCGTCGGGAGTACGGAGACCCAGTACTTC. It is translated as CASSVGSTETQYF.